The entry below gives a single T cell receptor (beta chain) sequence along with its context. V dropped 4 bases and J dropped 4; count of bases not matched to a gene: 8. Germline CDR1 reads SGHNT; CDR2 reads YYREEE (reference sequence). The CDR3 has 15 amino acids. Generated by immunoSEQ multiplex PCR, the TCRdb table keeps only in-frame clones and is missing some. The sample consists of some 17,000 clones, around 88% of them appearing once. The data stem from a study of T cells in localized non-small cell lung cancer. The source was peripheral blood, collected before any cancer treatment. The source of this sequence is a male donor aged 60 or over with stage III lung adenocarcinoma. The chain joins TRBV5-4 to TRBJ2-7; 10 nucleotides agree with TRBD1. CDR3 sequence: CASSVGTGDLYEQYF. The CDR3 coding sequence is TGTGCCAGCAGCGTAGGGACAGGGGATCTTTACGAGCAGTACTTC.